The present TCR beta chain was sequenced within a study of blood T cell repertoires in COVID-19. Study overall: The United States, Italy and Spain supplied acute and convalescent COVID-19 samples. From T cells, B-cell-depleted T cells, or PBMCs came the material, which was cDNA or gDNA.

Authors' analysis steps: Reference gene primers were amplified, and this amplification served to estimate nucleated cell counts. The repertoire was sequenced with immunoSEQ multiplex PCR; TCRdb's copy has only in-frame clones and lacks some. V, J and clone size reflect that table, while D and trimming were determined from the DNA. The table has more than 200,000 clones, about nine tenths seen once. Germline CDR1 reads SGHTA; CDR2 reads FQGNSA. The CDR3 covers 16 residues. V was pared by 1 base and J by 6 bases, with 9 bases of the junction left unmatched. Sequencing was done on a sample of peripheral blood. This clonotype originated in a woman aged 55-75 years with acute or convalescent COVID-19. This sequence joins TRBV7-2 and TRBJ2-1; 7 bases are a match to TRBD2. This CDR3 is CASSLVGGSSGNEQFF. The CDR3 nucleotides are TGTGCCAGCAGCTTAGTCGGCGGGAGTTCGGGCAATGAGCAGTTCTTC. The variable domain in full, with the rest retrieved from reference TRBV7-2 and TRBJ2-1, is GAGVSQSPSNKVTEKGKDVELRCDPISGHTALYWYRQSLGQGLEFLIYFQGNSAPDKSGLPSDRFSAERTGGSVSTLTIQRTQQEDSAVYLCASSLVGGSSGNEQFFGPGTRLTVL.